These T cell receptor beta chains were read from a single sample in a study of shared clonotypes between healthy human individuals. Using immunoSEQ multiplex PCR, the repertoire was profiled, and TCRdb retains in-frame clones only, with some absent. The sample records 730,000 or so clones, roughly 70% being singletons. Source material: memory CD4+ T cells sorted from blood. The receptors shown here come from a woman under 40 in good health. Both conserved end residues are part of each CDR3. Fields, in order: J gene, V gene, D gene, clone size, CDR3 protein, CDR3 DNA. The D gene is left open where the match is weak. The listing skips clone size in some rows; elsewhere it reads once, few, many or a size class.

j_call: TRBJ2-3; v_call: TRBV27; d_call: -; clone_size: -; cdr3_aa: CASSFYGGTVEDTQYF; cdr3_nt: TGTGCCAGCAGTTTTTATGGCGGCACGGTGGAAGATACGCAGTATTTT
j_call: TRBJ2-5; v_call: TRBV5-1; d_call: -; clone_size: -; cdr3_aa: CASRADETQYF; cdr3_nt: TGCGCCAGCAGGGCAGACGAGACCCAGTACTTC
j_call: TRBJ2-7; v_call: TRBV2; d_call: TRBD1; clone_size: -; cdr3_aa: CASSGTGDYEQYF; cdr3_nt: TGTGCCAGCAGTGGGACAGGGGATTACGAGCAGTACTTC
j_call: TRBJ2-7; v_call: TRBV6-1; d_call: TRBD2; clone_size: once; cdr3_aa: CASSRGTSGVEQYF; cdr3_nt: TGTGCCAGCAGCCGCGGGACTAGTGGGGTCGAGCAGTACTTC
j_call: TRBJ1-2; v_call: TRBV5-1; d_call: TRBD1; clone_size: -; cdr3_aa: CASSPDRPPYGYTF; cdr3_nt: TGCGCCAGCAGCCCGGACAGGCCTCCGTATGGCTACACCTTC
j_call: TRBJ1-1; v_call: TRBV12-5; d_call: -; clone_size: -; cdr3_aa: CASAPSGTNTEAFF; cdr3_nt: TGTGCTAGTGCCCCATCAGGGACGAACACTGAAGCTTTCTTT
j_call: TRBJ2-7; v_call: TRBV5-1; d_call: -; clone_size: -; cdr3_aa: CASSLAGGNSYEQYF; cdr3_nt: TGCGCCAGCAGCTTAGCAGGCGGGAACTCCTACGAGCAGTACTTC
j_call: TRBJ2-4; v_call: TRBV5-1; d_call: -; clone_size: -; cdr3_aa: CASSPPGSGAKNIQYF; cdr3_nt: TGCGCCAGCAGCCCACCTGGGAGTGGGGCCAAAAACATTCAGTACTTC
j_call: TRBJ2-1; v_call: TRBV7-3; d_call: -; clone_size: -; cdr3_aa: CASSLDAMTGDNEQFF; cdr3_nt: TGTGCCAGCAGCTTAGACGCCATGACGGGGGACAATGAGCAGTTCTTC
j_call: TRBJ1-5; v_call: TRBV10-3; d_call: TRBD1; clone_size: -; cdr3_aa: CAINNDRGFQPQHF; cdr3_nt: TGTGCCATCAATAATGACAGGGGGTTTCAGCCCCAGCATTTT
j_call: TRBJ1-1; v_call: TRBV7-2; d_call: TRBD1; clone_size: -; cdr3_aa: CASSSSSGTAFGEAFF; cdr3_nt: TGTGCCAGCAGCTCTTCCTCCGGGACAGCGTTCGGTGAAGCTTTCTTT
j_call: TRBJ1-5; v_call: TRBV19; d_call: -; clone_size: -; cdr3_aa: CASKTTAVGNQPQHF; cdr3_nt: TGTGCCAGTAAGACGACTGCCGTCGGCAATCAGCCCCAGCATTTT
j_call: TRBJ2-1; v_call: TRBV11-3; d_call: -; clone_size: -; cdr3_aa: CASSPVGGNEQFF; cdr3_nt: TGTGCCAGCAGCCCGGTTGGGGGAAATGAGCAGTTCTTC
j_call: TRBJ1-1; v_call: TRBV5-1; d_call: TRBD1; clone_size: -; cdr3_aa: CASSSRQGRTEAFF; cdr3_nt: TGCGCCAGCAGCTCGCGACAGGGGCGCACTGAAGCTTTCTTT
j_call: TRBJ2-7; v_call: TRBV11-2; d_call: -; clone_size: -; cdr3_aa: CASSTLTGLSSYEQYF; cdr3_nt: TGTGCCAGCAGCACCTTAACGGGACTTTCAAGCTACGAGCAGTACTTC
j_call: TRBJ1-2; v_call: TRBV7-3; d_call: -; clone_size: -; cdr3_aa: CASSPQRDYGYTF; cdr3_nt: TGTGCCAGCAGCCCACAGCGGGACTATGGCTACACCTTC
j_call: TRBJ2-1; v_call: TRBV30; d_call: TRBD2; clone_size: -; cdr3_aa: CAWSRSRLASFSSYNEQFF; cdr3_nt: TGTGCCTGGAGTCGCTCGAGACTAGCGTCTTTCAGCTCCTACAATGAGCAGTTCTTC
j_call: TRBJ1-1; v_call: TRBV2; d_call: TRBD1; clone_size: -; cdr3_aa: CASSATGTGYLGGPEAFF; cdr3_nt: TGTGCCAGCAGCGCCACCGGGACAGGGTACTTGGGGGGTCCTGAAGCTTTCTTT
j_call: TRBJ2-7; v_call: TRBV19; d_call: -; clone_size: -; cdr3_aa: CARCWDFFSYEQYF; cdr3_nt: TGTGCCAGATGCTGGGACTTCTTCTCCTACGAGCAGTACTTC
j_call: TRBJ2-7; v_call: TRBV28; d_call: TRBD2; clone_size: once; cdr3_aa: CATAGEEGVHSKQYF; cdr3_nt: TGTGCCACAGCGGGGGAGGAGGGTGTGCATAGCAAGCAGTACTTC
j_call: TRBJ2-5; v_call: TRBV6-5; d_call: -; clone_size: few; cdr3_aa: CASSYAVRQETQYF; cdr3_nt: TGTGCCAGCAGTTATGCCGTGCGCCAGGAGACCCAGTACTTC
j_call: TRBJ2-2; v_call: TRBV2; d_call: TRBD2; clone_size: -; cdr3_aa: CASSWTRNTGELFF; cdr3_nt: TGTGCCAGCAGTTGGACTAGGAACACCGGGGAGCTGTTTTTT
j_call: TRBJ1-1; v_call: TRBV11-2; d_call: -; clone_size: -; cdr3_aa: CASSLDLATEAFF; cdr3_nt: TGTGCCAGCAGCTTAGATCTGGCTACTGAAGCTTTCTTT
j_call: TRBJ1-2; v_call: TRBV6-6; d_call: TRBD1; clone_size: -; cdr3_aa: CASSSVGQGARGYTF; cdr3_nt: TGTGCCAGCAGTTCTGTGGGACAGGGGGCGAGGGGCTACACCTTC
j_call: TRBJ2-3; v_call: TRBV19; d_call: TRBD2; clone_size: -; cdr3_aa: CASSIGLARDTQYF; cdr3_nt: TGTGCCAGTAGTATCGGACTAGCGCGTGATACGCAGTATTTT
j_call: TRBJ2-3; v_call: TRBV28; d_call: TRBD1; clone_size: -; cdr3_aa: CASWVPGQGNTQYF; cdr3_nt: TGTGCCAGCTGGGTCCCGGGACAGGGGAATACGCAGTATTTT
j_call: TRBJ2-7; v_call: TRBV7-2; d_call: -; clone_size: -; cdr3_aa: CASSLQGPTYEQYF; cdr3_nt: TGTGCCAGCAGCTTGCAGGGGCCCACCTACGAGCAGTACTTC